This T cell receptor beta chain emerged from a study of identical twins. This clonotype was counted at least ten times. The target antigen is unknown. Study-level findings and limits: Out-of-frame TCR alpha sharing in monozygotic twins exceeded recombination model predictions. Zero-insertion results could be subject to partial confounding by invariant MAIT and iNKT cells.

TCRdb passed the 5' RACE reads through MiXCR, listing each CDR3 protein once. The sample has around 490,000 distinct CDR3 sequences, 15% seen once. CDR1 is SGHDT and CDR2 is YYEEEE in the germline V gene. The V gene lost 3 bases and the J gene lost 0 bases, with 12 bases spanning the gap. The CDR3 has 15 residues. This sample was also put to use in a study of yellow fever vaccine responses in identical twins.

The clonotype originates from a woman aged 18-29 years in good health. This sequence joins TRBV5-6 and TRBJ2-5, with D possibly being TRBD1 (5 bases). Sequenced sample: CD4+ T cells sorted from blood. CDR3 in amino acids: CASSSLTDYQETQYF. CDR3 in DNA: TGTGCCAGCAGCTCCTTGACAGATTACCAAGAGACCCAGTACTTC. Looking up the rest from reference TRBV5-6 and TRBJ2-5 gives the full variable domain: DAGVTQSPTHLIKTRGQQVTLRCSPKSGHDTVSWYQQALGQGPQFIFQYYEEEERQRGNFPDRFSGHQFPNYSSELNVNALLLGDSALYLCASSSLTDYQETQYFGPGTRLLVL.